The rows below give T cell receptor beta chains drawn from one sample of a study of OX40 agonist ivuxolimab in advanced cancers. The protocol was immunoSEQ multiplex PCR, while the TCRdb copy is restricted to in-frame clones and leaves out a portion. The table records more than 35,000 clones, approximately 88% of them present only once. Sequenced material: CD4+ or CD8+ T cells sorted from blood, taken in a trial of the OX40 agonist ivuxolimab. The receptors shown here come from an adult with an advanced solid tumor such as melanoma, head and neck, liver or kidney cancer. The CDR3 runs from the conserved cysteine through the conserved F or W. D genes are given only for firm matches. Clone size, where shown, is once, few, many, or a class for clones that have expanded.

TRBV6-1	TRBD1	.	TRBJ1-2	TGTGCCAGCAGTGTCGGACAGGGGATTAACTATGGCTACACCTTC	CASSVGQGINYGYTF
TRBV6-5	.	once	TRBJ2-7	TGTGCCAGCAGTTACTCGAACCCAACTGGGGAGCAGTACTTC	CASSYSNPTGEQYF
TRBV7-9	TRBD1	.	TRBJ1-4	TGTGCCAGCAGCTTTCGACAGGGGAAGGAAAAACTGTTTTTT	CASSFRQGKEKLFF
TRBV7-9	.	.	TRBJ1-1	TGTGCCAGCAGCCCTGGGTGGGGGGCCGACACTGAAGCTTTCTTT	CASSPGWGADTEAFF
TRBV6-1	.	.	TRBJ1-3	TGTGCCAGCAGTGAAGTGGCTTCGGGAAACACCATATATTTT	CASSEVASGNTIYF
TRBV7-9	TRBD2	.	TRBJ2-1	TGTGCCAGCAGCCCACCGGCGGGAGGGCCCTCGGATGAGCAGTTCTTC	CASSPPAGGPSDEQFF
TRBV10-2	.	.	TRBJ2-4	TGCGCCAGCAGTGAGTTAGCCAAAAACATTCAGTACTTC	CASSELAKNIQYF
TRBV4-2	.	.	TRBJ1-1	TGTGCCAGCAGCCCGCGGGGCGCGGCTGAAGCTTTCTTT	CASSPRGAAEAFF
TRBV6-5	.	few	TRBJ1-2	TGTGCCAGCAGTGAACAGGTAGACTATGGCTACACCTTC	CASSEQVDYGYTF
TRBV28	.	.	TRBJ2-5	TGTGCCAGCAGTTTCGAGGGAATGGAGACCCAGTACTTC	CASSFEGMETQYF
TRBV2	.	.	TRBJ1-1	TGTGCCAGCACCCATAGGGGGGAAACAGTGAACACTGAAGCTTTCTTT	CASTHRGETVNTEAFF
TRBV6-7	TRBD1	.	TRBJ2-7	TGTGCCAGCAGGTACCGGGACAGGCAACCGTGTGAGCAGTACTTC	CASRYRDRQPCEQYF
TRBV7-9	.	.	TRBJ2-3	TGTGCCAGCAGTTATTACCCAGATACGCAGTATTTT	CASSYYPDTQYF
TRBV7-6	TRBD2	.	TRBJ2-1	TGTGCCAGCAGCTTTTCAGCAGGACTAGCGGGGGGGCTTTTCAATGAGCAGTTCTTC	CASSFSAGLAGGLFNEQFF
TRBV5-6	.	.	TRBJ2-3	TGTGCCAGCAGCTTGGGGGGACACAACACAGATACGCAGTATTTT	CASSLGGHNTDTQYF
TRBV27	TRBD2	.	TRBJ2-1	TGTGCCAGCAGATTCGGGGGGAGCTTTCTGAATGAGCAGTTCTTC	CASRFGGSFLNEQFF
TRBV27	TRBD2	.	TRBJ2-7	TGTGCCAGCAGCCTCCGGGGGGGCTTAACCGAGCAGTACTTC	CASSLRGGLTEQYF
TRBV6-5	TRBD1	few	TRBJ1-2	TGTGCCAGCAGTGCTGGACAGGGGCCTAACTATGGCTACACCTTC	CASSAGQGPNYGYTF
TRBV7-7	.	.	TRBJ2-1	TGTGCTAGCAGCTTAGTTCGCAGACCCAGCTCCTACAATGAGCAGTTCTTC	CASSLVRRPSSYNEQFF
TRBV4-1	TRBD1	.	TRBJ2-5	TGCGCCAGCAGCCAAGACGGTGGGGGACAGGGTATGGAGACCCAGTACTTC	CASSQDGGGQGMETQYF
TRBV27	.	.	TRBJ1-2	TGTGCCAGCAGATGGGGCGGAAGCGGAATTCGGGGCTACACCTTC	CASRWGGSGIRGYTF
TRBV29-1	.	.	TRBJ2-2	TGCAGCGCAGAGAGGGGTTGGAACACCGGGGAGCTGTTTTTT	CSAERGWNTGELFF
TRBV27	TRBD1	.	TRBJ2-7	TGTGCCAGCAGTTTATCCGTGACAGGGGAATACGAGCAGTACTTC	CASSLSVTGEYEQYF
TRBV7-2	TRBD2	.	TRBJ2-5	TGTGCCAGCAGCTTAAGCTCGGGGACTAGCTTGGAGACCCAGTACTTC	CASSLSSGTSLETQYF
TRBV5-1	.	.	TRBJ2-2	TGCGCCAGCAGCTGGACAGAAGGTAACACCGGGGAGCTGTTTTTT	CASSWTEGNTGELFF
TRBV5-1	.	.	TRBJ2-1	TGCGCCAGCCGACTAGATTTGTACAATGAGCAGTTCTTC	CASRLDLYNEQFF
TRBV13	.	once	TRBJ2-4	TGTGCCAGCAGCTTAGGGGTTGGCGAAGACCTGAAAAACATTCAGTACTTC	CASSLGVGEDLKNIQYF
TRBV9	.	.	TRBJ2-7	TGTGCCAGCAGCGTTAACCGGGACTCCTCCTACGAGCAGTACTTC	CASSVNRDSSYEQYF
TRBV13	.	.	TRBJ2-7	TGTGCCAGCAGCTTTCTAGGGAACCGAGGCGAGCAGTACTTC	CASSFLGNRGEQYF